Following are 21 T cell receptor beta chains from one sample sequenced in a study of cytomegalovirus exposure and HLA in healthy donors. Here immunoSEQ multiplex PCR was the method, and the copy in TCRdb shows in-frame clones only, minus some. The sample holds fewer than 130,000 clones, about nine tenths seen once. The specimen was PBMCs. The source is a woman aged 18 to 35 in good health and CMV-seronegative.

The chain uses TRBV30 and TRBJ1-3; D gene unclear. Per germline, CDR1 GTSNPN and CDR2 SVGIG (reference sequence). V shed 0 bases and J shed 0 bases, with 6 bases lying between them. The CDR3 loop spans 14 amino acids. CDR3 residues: CAWSVADSGNTIYF. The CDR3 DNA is TGTGCCTGGAGTGTAGCGGACTCTGGAAACACCATATATTTT.

In DNA form, the CDR3 reads TGCGCCAGCAGTGAGTCGAAGCCCGGGACAGGGGTTGGCTACACCTTC. This encodes CASSESKPGTGVGYTF. This chain connects TRBV10-2 to TRBJ1-2; 10 positions agree with TRBD1. The V and J ends lost 0 bases and 7 bases, in that order; junction bases with no gene match: 8. CDR3 size: 16 residues. CDR1 WSHSY and CDR2 SAAADI come from the germline V gene.

The CDR3 coding sequence is TGTGCCAGCAGTTCGGTTACTGAAGCTTTCTTT. Protein product: CASSSVTEAFF. The rearrangement links TRBV28 to TRBJ1-1; no clear D. The CDR3 is 11 amino acids. V was cut by 4 bases and J by 5 bases, with 5 bases left in between. Germline values: CDR1 MDHEN, CDR2 SYDVKM.

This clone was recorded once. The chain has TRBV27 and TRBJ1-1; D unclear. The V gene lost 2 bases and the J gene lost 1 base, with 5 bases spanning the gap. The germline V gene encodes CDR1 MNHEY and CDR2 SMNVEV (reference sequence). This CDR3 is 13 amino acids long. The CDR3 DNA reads TGTGCCAGCAGTTTAAATAGGAACACTGAAGCTTTCTTT. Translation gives CASSLNRNTEAFF.

The CDR3 loop is CASSSGAEAFF. The CDR3 nucleotides read TGTGCCAGCAGCTCCGGAGCTGAAGCTTTCTTT. The rearrangement links TRBV13 to TRBJ1-1; D uncertain. Looked up from germline, CDR1 is PRHDT and CDR2 is FYEKMQ (reference sequence). This CDR3 is 11 amino acids long. Trimming pared 4 bases from V and 6 bases from J, leaving 6 bases between.

The CDR3 nucleotides are TGCGCCAGCAGCCGGACTAGCCCGCACGTAATAGATACGCAGTATTTT. This codes for CASSRTSPHVIDTQYF. The chain links TRBV4-1 to TRBJ2-3, with 8 bases identical to TRBD2. Germline CDR1 and CDR2: MGHRA and YSYEKL. The CDR3 has 16 amino acids. J lost 5 bases, V lost 4 bases, and 11 bases had no gene match.

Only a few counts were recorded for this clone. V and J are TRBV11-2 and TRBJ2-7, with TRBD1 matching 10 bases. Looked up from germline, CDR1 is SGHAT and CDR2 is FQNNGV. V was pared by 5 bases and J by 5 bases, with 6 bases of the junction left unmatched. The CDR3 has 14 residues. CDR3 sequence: CASSRGTGVNEQYF. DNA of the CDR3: TGTGCCAGCAGCAGGGGGACAGGGGTCAACGAGCAGTACTTC.

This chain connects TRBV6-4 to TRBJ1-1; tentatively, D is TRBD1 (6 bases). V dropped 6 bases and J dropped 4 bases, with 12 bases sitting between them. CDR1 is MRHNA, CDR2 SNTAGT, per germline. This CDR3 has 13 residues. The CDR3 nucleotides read TGTGCCAGCAGCCTGGGGGCCGGCACTGAAGCTTTCTTT. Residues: CASSLGAGTEAFF.

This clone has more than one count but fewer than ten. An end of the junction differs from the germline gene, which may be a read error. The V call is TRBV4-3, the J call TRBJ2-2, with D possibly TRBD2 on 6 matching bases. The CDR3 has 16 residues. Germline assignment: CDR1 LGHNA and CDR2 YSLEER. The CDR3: CASSQDGGANTGELFF. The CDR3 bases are TGCGCCAGCAGCCAAGACGGGGGAGCGAATACCGGGGAGCTGTTTTTT.

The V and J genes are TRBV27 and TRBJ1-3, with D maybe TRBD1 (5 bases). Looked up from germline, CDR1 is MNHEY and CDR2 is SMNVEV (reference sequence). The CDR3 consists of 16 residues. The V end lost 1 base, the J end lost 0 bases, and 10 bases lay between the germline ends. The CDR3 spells CASSLLGGSSGNTIYF. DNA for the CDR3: TGTGCCAGCAGTTTATTGGGGGGGAGCTCTGGAAACACCATATATTTT.

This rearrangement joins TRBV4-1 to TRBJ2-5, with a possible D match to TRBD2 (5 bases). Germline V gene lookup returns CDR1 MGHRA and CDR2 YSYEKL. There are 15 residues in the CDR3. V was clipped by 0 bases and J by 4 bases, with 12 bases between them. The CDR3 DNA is TGCGCCAGCAGCCAAGATGCCGCGGGCGGAGAGACCCAGTACTTC. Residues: CASSQDAAGGETQYF.

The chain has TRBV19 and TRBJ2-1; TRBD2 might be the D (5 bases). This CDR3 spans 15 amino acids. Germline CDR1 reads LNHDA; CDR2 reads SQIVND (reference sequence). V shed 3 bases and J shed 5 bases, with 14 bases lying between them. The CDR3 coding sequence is TGTGCCAGTAGTATCCGGGATGTGGGCGACAATGAGCAGTTCTTC. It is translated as CASSIRDVGDNEQFF.

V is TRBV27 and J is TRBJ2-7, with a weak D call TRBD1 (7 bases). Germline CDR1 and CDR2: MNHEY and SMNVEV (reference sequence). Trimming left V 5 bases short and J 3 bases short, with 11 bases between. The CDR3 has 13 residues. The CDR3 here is CASSPGGNYEQYF. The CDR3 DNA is TGTGCCAGCAGTCCAGGGGGGAACTACGAGCAGTACTTC.

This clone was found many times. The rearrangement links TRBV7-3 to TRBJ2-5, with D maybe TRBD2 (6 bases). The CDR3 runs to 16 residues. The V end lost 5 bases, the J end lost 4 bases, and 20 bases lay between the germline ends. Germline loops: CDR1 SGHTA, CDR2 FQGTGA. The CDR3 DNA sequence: TGTGCCAGCAGCCCCCGGGGTAGCGGAGGAGTAGAGACCCAGTACTTC. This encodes CASSPRGSGGVETQYF.

In nucleotides, the CDR3 is TGCGCCAGCAGCTTCGGCGGGACAGGGGGCACAGATACGCAGTATTTT. Translating it yields CASSFGGTGGTDTQYF. The V call is TRBV5-1, the J call TRBJ2-3; 10 bases fit TRBD1. Germline CDR1 reads SGHRS; CDR2 reads YFSETQ. The CDR3 consists of 16 residues. The junction had 4 bases not matched to a gene; V was cut back by 2 bases and J by 1 base.

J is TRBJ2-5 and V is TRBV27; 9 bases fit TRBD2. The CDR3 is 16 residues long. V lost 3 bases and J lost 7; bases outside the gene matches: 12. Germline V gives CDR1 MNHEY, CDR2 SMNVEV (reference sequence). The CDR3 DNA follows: TGTGCCAGCAGTTTTGGAAGCGGGGGGCCCCCACGGACCCAGTACTTC. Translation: CASSFGSGGPPRTQYF.

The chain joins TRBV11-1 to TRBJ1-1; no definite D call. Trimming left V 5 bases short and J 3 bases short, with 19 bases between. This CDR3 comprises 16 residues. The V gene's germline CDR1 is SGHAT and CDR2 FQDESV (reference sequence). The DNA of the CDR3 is TGTGCCAGCAGCCCCCTGGGCGGGGAAGGAGACACTGAAGCTTTCTTT. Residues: CASSPLGGEGDTEAFF.

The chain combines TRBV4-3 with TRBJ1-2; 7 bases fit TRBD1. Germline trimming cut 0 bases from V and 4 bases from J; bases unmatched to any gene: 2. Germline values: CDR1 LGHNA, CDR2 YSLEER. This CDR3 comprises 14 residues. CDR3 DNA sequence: TGCGCCAGCAGCCAAGAGGCAGGGGGCTATGGCTACACCTTC. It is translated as CASSQEAGGYGYTF.

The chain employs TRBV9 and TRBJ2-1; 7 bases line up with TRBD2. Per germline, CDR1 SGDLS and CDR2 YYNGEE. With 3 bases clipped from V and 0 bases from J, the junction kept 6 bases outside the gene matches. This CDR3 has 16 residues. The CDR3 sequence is CASSERAGSSYNEQFF. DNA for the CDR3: TGTGCCAGCAGCGAACGAGCGGGGAGCTCCTACAATGAGCAGTTCTTC. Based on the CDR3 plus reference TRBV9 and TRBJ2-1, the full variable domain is DSGVTQTPKHLITATGQRVTLRCSPRSGDLSVYWYQQSLDQGLQFLIQYYNGEERAKGNILERFSAQQFPDLHSELNLSSLELGDSALYFCASSERAGSSYNEQFFGPGTRLTVL.

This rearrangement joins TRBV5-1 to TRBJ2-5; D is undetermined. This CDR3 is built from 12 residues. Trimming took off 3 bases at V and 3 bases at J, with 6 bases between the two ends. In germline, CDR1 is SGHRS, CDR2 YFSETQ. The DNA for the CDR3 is TGCGCCAGCAGCTCAAGCAAAGAGACCCAGTACTTC. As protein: CASSSSKETQYF.

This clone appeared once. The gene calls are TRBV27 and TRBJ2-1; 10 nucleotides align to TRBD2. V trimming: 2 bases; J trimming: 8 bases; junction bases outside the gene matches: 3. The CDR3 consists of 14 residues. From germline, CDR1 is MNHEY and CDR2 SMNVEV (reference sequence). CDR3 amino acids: CASSLLLAGDEQFF. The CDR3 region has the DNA TGTGCCAGCAGTTTACTCCTAGCGGGAGATGAGCAGTTCTTC.